The entry below describes one T cell receptor beta chain. Its cognate antigen is unknown. CDR3 size: 15 residues. Germline V gene data show CDR1 as SGHTA and CDR2 as FQGNSA. Between the trimmed V and J ends, which lost 3 bases and 2 bases, there was a span of 12 bases. Documented treatment: about 20 received Ad26.COV2.S at low or high dose, single or two shots; 5 received placebo; per-sample allocation not given. Collection of the samples took place on day 63 after the first injection of vaccine or placebo. The data belong to a study of Ad26.COV2.S vaccination and SARS-CoV-2 variants. Study in general: Among those in the COV1001 Ad26.COV2.S trial arm was the donor. Once, or twice with 56 days between doses, Ad26.COV2.S was given intramuscularly.

General study findings and limits: Non-spike TCR breadth did not differ much between vaccine and placebo recipients. Vaccinated individuals (as opposed to placebo recipients) had higher spike-specific TCR breadth.

The table came from immunoSEQ multiplex PCR; TCRdb's copy has only in-frame clones and leaves some out. Here the sample spans about 480,000 clones, approximately 88% being singletons. The source is a person between 18 and 60 years old who received the Ad26.COV2.S COVID-19 vaccine or a placebo. Sequencing was performed on peripheral blood, taken in a trial of Ad26.COV2.S vaccine versus placebo. The J gene is TRBJ2-3, the V gene TRBV7-2; perhaps TRBD1 as D (5 bases). The CDR3 spells CASSLLGHYTDTQYF. The CDR3 DNA follows: TGTGCCAGCAGCTTGCTCGGACACTACACAGATACGCAGTATTTT.